A single sample gave rise to the 21 T cell receptor beta chains below, sequenced in a study of cytomegalovirus exposure and HLA in healthy donors. Primers included in the PCR were 60 Vbeta and 13 Jbeta primers. Some clones are missing from TCRdb's copy, which holds only in-frame ones; the method was immunoSEQ multiplex PCR. The sample consists of over 150,000 clones, roughly 80% of them appearing once. The sequenced sample consisted of PBMCs. All receptors come from a woman aged 25 to 39 in good health and CMV-seropositive.

The rearrangement links TRBV6-5 to TRBJ1-5; possibly TRBD1 for D (6 bases). This CDR3 is built from 13 residues. V dropped 6 bases and J dropped 5 bases, with 11 bases sitting between them. Germline V gene sequence: CDR1 MNHEY, CDR2 SVGAGI. CDR3 in amino acids: CASRPGHDQPQHF. The DNA for the CDR3 is TGTGCCAGCAGACCGGGACACGATCAGCCCCAGCATTTT.

The chain employs TRBV2 and TRBJ2-1; 7 bases match TRBD2. The CDR3 loop spans 13 amino acids. V was pared by 7 bases and J by 14 bases, with 14 bases of the junction left unmatched. Germline CDR1 and CDR2: SNHLY and FYNNEI. This CDR3 reads CASTPSGGPGKFF. CDR3 DNA: TGTGCCAGCACCCCTTCGGGAGGCCCGGGTAAGTTCTTC.

The chain links TRBV5-1 to TRBJ2-1, with a weak D call TRBD1 (6 bases). V shed 4 bases and J shed 5 bases, with 10 bases lying between them. The CDR3 spans 13 residues. Germline CDR1 and CDR2: SGHRS and YFSETQ. CDR3 nucleotide sequence: TGCGCCAGCAGCCTTACAGGGAACAATGAGCAGTTCTTC. This gives the protein CASSLTGNNEQFF. Full variable domain (missing parts from reference TRBV5-1 and TRBJ2-1): KAGVTQTPRYLIKTRGQQVTLSCSPISGHRSVSWYQQTPGQGLQFLFEYFSETQRNKGNFPGRFSGRQFSNSRSEMNVSTLELGDSALYLCASSLTGNNEQFFGPGTRLTVL.

The chain recombines TRBV9 with TRBJ2-6, with D unclear. The CDR3 totals 15 residues. Trimming shortened V by 3 bases and J by 0 bases, and 7 bases separated the two germline ends. Germline CDR1 is SGDLS and CDR2 is YYNGEE. Written as DNA, the CDR3 is TGTGCCAGCAGCGAAACGGGCTCTGGGGCCAACGTCCTGACTTTC. Its translation: CASSETGSGANVLTF.

The chain joins TRBV6-7 to TRBJ1-6; TRBD1 agrees at 7 bases. TRBV6-7 is filed as an ORF, its function uncertain. V was pared by 5 bases and J by 10 bases, with 11 bases of the junction left unmatched. This CDR3 comprises 15 residues. Written as DNA, the CDR3 is TGTGCCAGCAGTCCGGGACAGATAATCGTATCACCCCTCCACTTT. Protein product: CASSPGQIIVSPLHF.

This clone was counted once. The rearrangement uses TRBV15 and TRBJ2-5, with TRBD2 matching 10 bases. The CDR3 is 17 amino acids. Unmatched junction bases numbered 8, after V lost 1 base and J lost 3 bases. The germline V gene has CDR1 LNHNV and CDR2 YYDKDF (reference sequence). As DNA, the CDR3 is TGTGCCACCAGCAGAGGGCTAGCGGGGGCCCTGGAAGAGACCCAGTACTTC. It codes for CATSRGLAGALEETQYF. Supplemented by reference TRBV15 and TRBJ2-5, the full variable domain reads DAMVIQNPRYQVTQFGKPVTLSCSQTLNHNVMYWYQQKSSQAPKLLFHYYDKDFNNEADTPDNFQSRRPNTSFCFLDIRSPGLGDTAMYLCATSRGLAGALEETQYFGPGTRLLVL.

The rearrangement joins TRBV7-2 to TRBJ1-4; D may be TRBD1 (5 bases). Trimming pared 2 bases from V and 12 bases from J, leaving 22 bases between. Germline CDR1 SGHTA, CDR2 FQGNSA. The CDR3 is made up of 16 amino acids. For the CDR3, the DNA is TGTGCCAGCAGCTTATCGGCAGGGTCCGCCCCTAGGGAACTGTTTTTT. Protein product: CASSLSAGSAPRELFF. Full variable domain (missing parts from reference TRBV7-2 and TRBJ1-4): GAGVSQSPSNKVTEKGKDVELRCDPISGHTALYWYRQSLGQGLEFLIYFQGNSAPDKSGLPSDRFSAERTGGSVSTLTIQRTQQEDSAVYLCASSLSAGSAPRELFFGSGTQLSVL.

The chain carries TRBV18 and TRBJ2-5; possible D gene TRBD2, 6 bases. There are 13 residues in the CDR3. CDR1 is KGHSH, CDR2 LQKENI, per germline. Trimming removed 2 bases from V and 5 bases from J, with 9 bases in between. The CDR3 here is CASSPNRGETQYF. As DNA, the CDR3 is TGTGCCAGCTCACCAAATCGGGGGGAGACCCAGTACTTC.

This clone has more than one count but fewer than ten. Other nucleotide sequences in the sample specify the same CDR3. This rearrangement joins TRBV7-9 to TRBJ2-5; D unresolved. CDR1 is SEHNR and CDR2 is FQNEAQ in the germline V gene (reference sequence). The CDR3 has 12 amino acids. The ends were cut back, 3 bases at V and 4 bases at J, with 6 bases in the middle. CDR3 bases: TGTGCCAGCAGCTTCTATGGAGAGACCCAGTACTTC. Protein sequence: CASSFYGETQYF.

The table lists this clone with a count of one. CDR3 sequence reads: CASSSICPDLTGECQPQHF. Here the CDR3 DNA reads TGTGCCAGCAGTTCTATTTGCCCCGACCTCACAGGGGAATGTCAGCCCCAGCATTTT. The V and J genes are TRBV7-3 and TRBJ1-5; TRBD1 agrees at 7 bases. This CDR3 is built from 19 residues. V lost 6 bases to trimming and J lost 6 bases; unmatched junction nucleotides: 23. Germline loops: CDR1 SGHTA, CDR2 FQGTGA.

The chain has TRBV28 and TRBJ1-4; the D gene is possibly TRBD1 (5 bases). The CDR3 has 16 amino acids. Germline loops: CDR1 MDHEN, CDR2 SYDVKM. V was trimmed by 5 bases and J by 0 bases, leaving 13 bases between them. CDR3: CASSGGLTTTNEKLFF. CDR3 DNA: TGTGCCAGCAGTGGGGGACTCACGACAACTAATGAAAAACTGTTTTTT.

This clone has just one count. The V call is TRBV4-3, the J call TRBJ1-2, with a possible D match to TRBD1 (5 bases). The V end was cut by 4 bases, the J end by 4 bases, with 13 bases between. Germline CDR1 LGHNA, CDR2 YSLEER. The CDR3 is 14 residues long. The CDR3 region has the DNA TGCGCCAGCAGCCGACGACAGCCAGCCTATGGCTACACCTTC. Translation gives CASSRRQPAYGYTF.

V usage is TRBV28 and J usage is TRBJ2-2, with 7 bases identical to TRBD1. The V gene end was trimmed by 6 bases and the J gene end by 5 bases; junction bases not matched to a gene: 3. The CDR3 consists of 13 residues. CDR1 and CDR2 from the germline V gene are MDHEN and SYDVKM. CDR3 DNA sequence: TGTGCCAGCAGCTACAGGGGTACCGGGGAGCTGTTTTTT. It translates to CASSYRGTGELFF. The whole variable domain, remainder taken from reference TRBV28 and TRBJ2-2, is DVKVTQSSRYLVKRTGEKVFLECVQDMDHENMFWYRQDPGLGLRLIYFSYDVKMKEKGDIPEGYSVSREKKERFSLILESASTNQTSMYLCASSYRGTGELFFGEGSRLTVL.

This chain joins TRBV7-6 and TRBJ2-5, with 7 bases that match TRBD1. V gave up 2 bases and J gave up 7 bases; unmatched junction bases: 10. The CDR3 sequence is 15 residues long. The germline gives CDR1 SGHVS, CDR2 FNYEAQ. The CDR3: CASSLPRRQGVTQYF. CDR3 DNA sequence: TGTGCCAGCAGCTTACCGCGTAGACAGGGAGTGACCCAGTACTTC.

The chain is built from TRBV4-1 and TRBJ1-4, with 9 bases fitting TRBD1. Germline trimming cut 6 bases from V and 2 bases from J; bases unmatched to any gene: 7. The CDR3 contains 16 residues. Per germline, CDR1 MGHRA and CDR2 YSYEKL. This chain's CDR3 is CASRDRGGRTNEKLFF. In DNA, the CDR3 is TGCGCCAGCAGAGACAGGGGGGGCAGGACTAATGAAAAACTGTTTTTT.

The chain is built from TRBV7-2 and TRBJ2-7; possible D gene TRBD2, 5 bases. Trimming removed 2 bases from V and 5 bases from J, with 13 bases in between. The length of the CDR3 is 14 residues. In germline, CDR1 is SGHTA, CDR2 FQGNSA. DNA for the CDR3: TGTGCCAGCAGCTTATTATCGGGGTCCGACGAGCAGTACTTC. It is translated as CASSLLSGSDEQYF.

V gene TRBV7-8 combines with J gene TRBJ1-1; D gene uncertain. The germline CDR1 and CDR2 sequences are SGHVS and FQNEAQ. The CDR3 runs 16 residues. The V end was cut by 4 bases, the J end by 1 base, with 16 bases between. The CDR3 spells CASSYPRVGSNTEAFF. The CDR3 DNA reads TGTGCCAGCAGCTACCCCCGGGTGGGTTCGAACACTGAAGCTTTCTTT.

Only a few counts were recorded for this clone. The chain is built from TRBV28 and TRBJ1-1, with D possibly TRBD1 on 6 matching bases. The CDR3 length is 15 residues. The V gene's germline CDR1 is MDHEN and CDR2 SYDVKM. The V end lost 7 bases, the J end lost 4 bases, and 19 bases lay between the germline ends. In nucleotides, the CDR3 is TGTGCCAGCATGCCAGAGGGGGAAATAGGCACTGAAGCTTTCTTT. Protein: CASMPEGEIGTEAFF.

The rearrangement joins TRBV5-1 to TRBJ1-2, with a tentative D call TRBD1 (5 bases). Germline CDR1 and CDR2: SGHRS and YFSETQ. V was shortened by 1 base and J by 4 bases, with 11 bases between the two germline ends. This CDR3 has 14 amino acids. The CDR3 reads CASSLSGNSYGYTF. The CDR3 coding sequence is TGCGCCAGCAGCTTGTCAGGGAACTCCTATGGCTACACCTTC. Full variable domain (outside the CDR3, taken from reference TRBV5-1 and TRBJ1-2): KAGVTQTPRYLIKTRGQQVTLSCSPISGHRSVSWYQQTPGQGLQFLFEYFSETQRNKGNFPGRFSGRQFSNSRSEMNVSTLELGDSALYLCASSLSGNSYGYTFGSGTRLTVV.

The chain is built from TRBV19 and TRBJ2-5; D not certain. V dropped 5 bases and J dropped 2 bases, with 3 bases sitting between them. The CDR3 is 11 residues long. Germline V gene data show CDR1 as LNHDA and CDR2 as SQIVND (reference sequence). The CDR3 DNA follows: TGTGCCAGTAGTCAACAAGAGACCCAGTACTTC. Translation gives CASSQQETQYF.

The V and J genes are TRBV6-1 and TRBJ1-5; D unresolved. CDR1 and CDR2 (germline): MNHNS, SASEGT. The CDR3 has 15 residues. Trimming pared 4 bases from V and 4 bases from J, leaving 14 bases between. The CDR3 sequence is CASSAQPGENQPQHF. The CDR3 DNA is TGTGCCAGCAGTGCTCAGCCTGGAGAGAATCAGCCCCAGCATTTT.